This entry lists 18 T cell receptor beta chains sequenced from one sample in a study of blood T cell repertoires in COVID-19. Assay: immunoSEQ multiplex PCR; the TCRdb copy retains only in-frame clones and omits some. The profile covers fewer than 200,000 clones, with around 83% appearing a single time and roughly 18% taken by the ten largest. Sequencing was performed on peripheral blood. Receptors were obtained from a woman aged 70-85 years who had recovered from COVID-19.

The V and J genes are TRBV9 and TRBJ1-2; D is unclear. Germline V gene sequence: CDR1 SGDLS, CDR2 YYNGEE. V lost 3 bases, J lost 3 bases, and 9 bases lay in between. The CDR3 consists of 13 residues. The CDR3: CASSAGRDYGYTF. The CDR3, as DNA: TGTGCCAGCAGCGCCGGGAGGGACTATGGCTACACCTTC.

The chain uses TRBV7-9 and TRBJ1-1; D remains ambiguous. V was trimmed by 5 bases and J by 5 bases, leaving 15 bases between them. The germline V gene encodes CDR1 SEHNR and CDR2 FQNEAQ (reference sequence). The length of the CDR3 is 14 residues. The CDR3 sequence: CASSPSRGFTEAFF. CDR3 nucleotides: TGTGCCAGCAGCCCCAGTCGAGGTTTTACTGAAGCTTTCTTT.

The gene calls are TRBV18 and TRBJ2-3, with D perhaps TRBD1 (6 bases). V was clipped by 0 bases and J by 3 bases, with 7 bases between them. Germline CDR1 KGHSH, CDR2 LQKENI. The CDR3 consists of 14 residues. The CDR3 sequence: CASSPPGTTDTQYF. CDR3 DNA sequence: TGTGCCAGCTCACCACCGGGGACAACAGATACGCAGTATTTT.

This clone was seen only once. The rearrangement joins TRBV3-1 (or the pseudogene TRBV3-2) to TRBJ2-3; D remains unclear. The germline gives CDR1 LGHDT, CDR2 YNNKEL (reference sequence). The ends were cut back, 3 bases at V and 4 bases at J, with 17 bases in the middle. This CDR3 spans 16 amino acids. DNA for the CDR3: TGTGCCAGCAGCCACGTGGTAGCCTCCGGCGCAGATACGCAGTATTTT. Its translation is CASSHVVASGADTQYF.

This chain links TRBV15 with TRBJ2-5, with TRBD2 as a possible D gene (5 bases). The CDR3 spans 15 residues. Germline V gene data show CDR1 as LNHNV and CDR2 as YYDKDF (reference sequence). The ends were cut back, 3 bases at V and 5 bases at J, with 16 bases in the middle. The CDR3 spells CATSRGFSVGETQYF. For the CDR3, the DNA is TGTGCCACCAGCAGGGGGTTTAGCGTTGGGGAGACCCAGTACTTC.

V usage is TRBV6-9 and J usage is TRBJ1-1; 9 bases agree with TRBD1. CDR1 and CDR2 from the germline V gene are MNHGY and SVAAGI. This CDR3 has 12 residues. The CDR3 coding sequence is TGTGTACCGGACAGGGGAAGCACTGAAGCTTTCTTT. Translating gives CVPDRGSTEAFF.

This chain links TRBV6-2 or TRBV6-3 with TRBJ1-2, with 11 nucleotides matching TRBD1. The germline V gene encodes CDR1 MNHEY and CDR2 SVGEGT. The trim removed 5 bases at V and 3 bases at J, leaving 5 bases unmatched. CDR3 length equals 15 residues. CDR3 amino acids: CASSTRTGGDYGYTF. The CDR3 DNA follows: TGTGCCAGCAGTACCCGGACAGGGGGCGACTATGGCTACACCTTC.

The V call is TRBV18, the J call TRBJ2-7; 7 nucleotides agree with TRBD2. Germline V gene sequence: CDR1 KGHSH, CDR2 LQKENI. The CDR3 sequence is 15 residues long. With 3 bases clipped from V and 4 bases from J, the junction kept 9 bases outside the gene matches. The DNA of the CDR3 is TGTGCCAGCTCACCCACCGGGGGACTACAATACGAGCAGTACTTC. It specifies CASSPTGGLQYEQYF. The variable domain in full, completed from reference TRBV18 and TRBJ2-7, reads NAGVMQNPRHLVRRRGQEARLRCSPMKGHSHVYWYRQLPEEGLKFMVYLQKENIIDESGMPKERFSAEFPKEGPSILRIQQVVRGDSAAYFCASSPTGGLQYEQYFGPGTRLTVT.

The genes are TRBV7-2 and TRBJ1-2, with D perhaps TRBD1 (5 bases). The CDR3 is 13 residues long. Germline CDR1 reads SGHTA; CDR2 reads FQGNSA. Trimming removed 1 base at V and 8 bases at J, with 11 bases between. CDR3 bases: TGTGCCAGCAGCTTAGGGGGAGGGGAGGGCTACACCTTC. This translates into CASSLGGGEGYTF.

This sequence joins TRBV18 and TRBJ2-1, with 10 bases fitting TRBD2. The V segment lost 2 bases and the J segment 6 bases; nucleotides outside the gene matches: 4. CDR3 length equals 15 residues. In germline, CDR1 is KGHSH, CDR2 LQKENI. The CDR3 bases are TGTGCCAGCTCACCAGCGTCTAGCGGGAGCAATGAGCAGTTCTTC. Encoded protein: CASSPASSGSNEQFF.

This clone was recorded only once. J is TRBJ1-1 and V is TRBV3-1 (or the pseudogene TRBV3-2); 7 bases fit TRBD1. The CDR3 is 13 amino acids. V shed 1 base and J 5 bases; nucleotides not matched to a gene: 1. Germline values: CDR1 LGHDT, CDR2 YNNKEL (reference sequence). Here the CDR3 DNA reads TGTGCCAGCAGCCAAGTGACAGGGACTGAAGCTTTCTTT. This gives the protein CASSQVTGTEAFF.

The CDR3 DNA sequence: TGTGCCAGCAGCAACGGGGGGGGCGGGCCCTTGGGTACGCAGTATTTT. Translating it yields CASSNGGGGPLGTQYF. The V call is TRBV28, the J call TRBJ2-3; 8 bases are shared with TRBD2. Germline trimming cut 6 bases from V and 8 bases from J; bases unmatched to any gene: 16. The CDR3 has 16 residues. CDR1 is MDHEN and CDR2 is SYDVKM in the germline V gene.

The chain couples TRBV3-1 (or the pseudogene TRBV3-2) to TRBJ1-6; D ambiguous. Trimming cost V 4 bases and J 12 bases, with 16 bases left between them. This CDR3 region has 14 residues. From germline, CDR1 is LGHDT and CDR2 YNNKEL (reference sequence). CDR3 sequence (DNA): TGTGCCAGCAGCCCTGGCTATCCCACTAGACCCCTCCACTTT. Encoded protein: CASSPGYPTRPLHF.

This chain connects TRBV9 to TRBJ2-7; TRBD1 is a possible D gene (6 bases). Germline-derived CDR1 and CDR2 are SGDLS and YYNGEE. V shed 3 bases and J shed 6 bases, with 19 bases lying between them. The CDR3 runs 15 residues. As DNA, the CDR3 is TGTGCCAGCAGCGCCAGGGGCGCCCCATCTCCCGAGCAGTACTTC. This gives the protein CASSARGAPSPEQYF. The whole variable domain, remainder taken from reference TRBV9 and TRBJ2-7, is DSGVTQTPKHLITATGQRVTLRCSPRSGDLSVYWYQQSLDQGLQFLIQYYNGEERAKGNILERFSAQQFPDLHSELNLSSLELGDSALYFCASSARGAPSPEQYFGPGTRLTVT.

CDR3: CASSPETGEGGYTF. Here the CDR3 DNA reads TGTGCCAGCTCCCCGGAGACAGGGGAAGGAGGCTACACCTTC. The genes are TRBV18 and TRBJ1-2; 8 nucleotides align to TRBD1. This CDR3 comprises 14 residues. The germline gives CDR1 KGHSH, CDR2 LQKENI. Losses at the gene ends were 6 bases for V and 8 bases for J; bases not matched to a gene: 11. Complete variable domain (other parts from reference TRBV18 and TRBJ1-2): NAGVMQNPRHLVRRRGQEARLRCSPMKGHSHVYWYRQLPEEGLKFMVYLQKENIIDESGMPKERFSAEFPKEGPSILRIQQVVRGDSAAYFCASSPETGEGGYTFGSGTRLTVV.

This clone turned up a few times. V and J are TRBV6-6 and TRBJ2-2, with 9 bases matching TRBD1. This CDR3 is built from 15 residues. Germline assignment: CDR1 MNHNY and CDR2 SVGAGI (reference sequence). Unmatched junction bases numbered 5, after V lost 6 bases and J lost 3 bases. The CDR3: CASSQQGADTGELFF. CDR3 nucleotides: TGTGCCAGCAGCCAACAGGGGGCGGACACCGGGGAGCTGTTTTTT.

The chain is built from TRBV4-1 and TRBJ1-2; the D is unclear. CDR3 length equals 15 residues. With 2 bases removed from V and 4 bases from J, the gap between germline ends came to 14 bases. Germline V gene data show CDR1 as MGHRA and CDR2 as YSYEKL. CDR3 in amino acids: CASSQMTSLPYGYTF. The CDR3 DNA reads as TGCGCCAGCAGCCAAATGACAAGCCTCCCCTATGGCTACACCTTC.

V and J are TRBV28 and TRBJ2-6, with 8 bases that match TRBD1. CDR1 is MDHEN, CDR2 SYDVKM, per germline. Trimming took 7 bases from V and 2 from J; bases not matched to a gene: 4. This CDR3 has 15 amino acids. For the CDR3, the DNA is TGTGCCAGCACCACACAGGGGGCTGGGGCCAACGTCCTGACTTTC. Encoded protein: CASTTQGAGANVLTF.